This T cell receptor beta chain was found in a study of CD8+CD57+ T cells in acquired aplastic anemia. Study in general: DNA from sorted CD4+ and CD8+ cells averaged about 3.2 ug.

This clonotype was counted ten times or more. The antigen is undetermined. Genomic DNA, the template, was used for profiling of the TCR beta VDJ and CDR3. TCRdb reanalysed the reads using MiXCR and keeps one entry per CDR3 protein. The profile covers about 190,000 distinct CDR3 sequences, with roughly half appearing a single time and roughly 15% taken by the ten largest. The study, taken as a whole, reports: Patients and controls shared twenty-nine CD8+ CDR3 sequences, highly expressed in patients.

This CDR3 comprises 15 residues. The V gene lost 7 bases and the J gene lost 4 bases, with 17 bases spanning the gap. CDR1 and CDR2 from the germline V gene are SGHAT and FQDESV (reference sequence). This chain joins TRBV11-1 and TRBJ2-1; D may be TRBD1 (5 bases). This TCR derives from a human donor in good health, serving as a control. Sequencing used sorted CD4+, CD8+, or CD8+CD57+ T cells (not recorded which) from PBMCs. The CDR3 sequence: CASTRTLTEYNEQFF. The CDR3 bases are TGTGCCAGCACCCGAACCCTGACAGAATACAATGAGCAGTTCTTC.